Listed below are T cell receptor beta chains from one sample, sequenced in a study of OX40 agonist ivuxolimab in advanced cancers. The repertoire was sequenced with immunoSEQ multiplex PCR; TCRdb's copy has only in-frame clones and lacks some. The sample consists of some 85,000 clones, 90% to 95% of them appearing once. Sequenced here: CD4+ or CD8+ T cells sorted from blood, sampled in a trial of the OX40 agonist ivuxolimab. Every receptor here comes from an adult with an advanced solid tumor such as melanoma, head and neck, liver or kidney cancer. Each CDR3 is given with its conserved first and last residue. A D gene is named only where the DNA matches it firmly. Clone size is not always given. Where it is, it says once, few, many or a class for expanded clones.

size: -
D: -
V: TRBV29-1
J: TRBJ2-6
DNA: TGCAGCGTTGAGAGGGGGGCCAACGTCCTGACTTTC
CDR3: CSVERGANVLTF

size: -
D: -
V: TRBV29-1
J: TRBJ1-1
DNA: TGCAGCGTTGAAGGGGGAGGGGGCACTGAAGCTTTCTTT
CDR3: CSVEGGGGTEAFF

size: -
D: -
V: TRBV28
J: TRBJ2-5
DNA: TGTGCCAGCAGTCCCAGTGGTAGCGGCCAAGAGACCCAGTACTTC
CDR3: CASSPSGSGQETQYF

size: -
D: -
V: TRBV28
J: TRBJ1-2
DNA: TGTGCCAGCAGTTTACTTAGGACAGCTTATGGCTACACCTTC
CDR3: CASSLLRTAYGYTF

size: -
D: -
V: TRBV7-2
J: TRBJ2-7
DNA: TGTGCCAGCAGCCCTCAAGTTAACCTCCAGTACTTC
CDR3: CASSPQVNLQYF

size: -
D: -
V: TRBV19
J: TRBJ2-4
DNA: TGTGCCAGTAGTATATTTGGCGTGACAGAAAACATTCAGTACTTC
CDR3: CASSIFGVTENIQYF

size: -
D: TRBD2
V: TRBV7-2
J: TRBJ2-2
DNA: TGTGCCAGCAGCTTAGCCCAAGCGGGCGGGGGTGGCGGGGAGCTGTTTTTT
CDR3: CASSLAQAGGGGGELFF

size: -
D: TRBD1
V: TRBV25-1
J: TRBJ2-7
DNA: TGTGCCAGCAGTGACTCCGGGACAGATGCCTACGAGCAGTACTTC
CDR3: CASSDSGTDAYEQYF

size: -
D: TRBD1
V: TRBV11-3
J: TRBJ2-2
DNA: TGTGCCAGCAGCTGGGGACAGGTACCTACCGGGGAGCTGTTTTTT
CDR3: CASSWGQVPTGELFF

size: -
D: -
V: TRBV28
J: TRBJ1-3
DNA: TGTGCCAGCAGTCCGGGGGCGAGCTCTGGAAACACCATATATTTT
CDR3: CASSPGASSGNTIYF

size: -
D: TRBD1
V: TRBV4-1
J: TRBJ1-1
DNA: TGCGCCAGCAGCCCGGAACAGGGGATGGGGTACACTGAAGCTTTCTTT
CDR3: CASSPEQGMGYTEAFF

size: -
D: TRBD1
V: TRBV11-2
J: TRBJ2-3
DNA: TGTGCCAGCAGCCTAGGACAGGTCACCAACACAGATACGCAGTATTTT
CDR3: CASSLGQVTNTDTQYF

size: -
D: -
V: TRBV30
J: TRBJ1-2
DNA: TGTGCCTGGAGTGGGGTCTATACTAACTATGGCTACACCTTC
CDR3: CAWSGVYTNYGYTF

size: once
D: -
V: TRBV10-1
J: TRBJ2-4
DNA: TGCGCCAGCAGTGACCAGACAGGACCAAACATTCAGTACTTC
CDR3: CASSDQTGPNIQYF

size: -
D: TRBD2
V: TRBV18
J: TRBJ2-3
DNA: TGTGCCAGCTCACCTGCGGGACTAACCACAGATACGCAGTATTTT
CDR3: CASSPAGLTTDTQYF

size: -
D: TRBD2
V: TRBV7-6
J: TRBJ2-7
DNA: TGTGCCAGCAGCCAACTGACCGGACTAGCGGTCTACGAGCAGTACTTC
CDR3: CASSQLTGLAVYEQYF

size: -
D: TRBD1
V: TRBV6-5
J: TRBJ2-5
DNA: TGTGCCAGCAGTTACGGGACAGCTCGAGAGACCCAGTACTTC
CDR3: CASSYGTARETQYF

size: -
D: TRBD1
V: TRBV7-2
J: TRBJ2-1
DNA: TGTGCCAGCAGCTTCATAGGACAGGGGACCAATGAGCAGTTCTTC
CDR3: CASSFIGQGTNEQFF

size: -
D: TRBD1
V: TRBV5-1
J: TRBJ2-7
DNA: TGCGCCAGCAGCCCAAGGACAGGGCCCCCCGGCGAGCAGTACTTC
CDR3: CASSPRTGPPGEQYF

size: -
D: TRBD2
V: TRBV9
J: TRBJ2-3
DNA: TGTGCCAGCAGCGTAGGAGCGGGAGGGCGTAATACGCAGTATTTT
CDR3: CASSVGAGGRNTQYF

size: -
D: -
V: TRBV2
J: TRBJ2-5
DNA: TGTGCCAGCAGCGGTGGAGGAGAGACCCAGTACTTC
CDR3: CASSGGGETQYF

size: -
D: TRBD2
V: TRBV6-5
J: TRBJ2-1
DNA: TGTGCCAGCAGTTTGCGACTAGCGGGATACAATGAGCAGTTCTTC
CDR3: CASSLRLAGYNEQFF

size: -
D: -
V: TRBV20-1
J: TRBJ2-7
DNA: TGCAGTGCTAGAGCCCCGGAGCAGTACTTC
CDR3: CSARAPEQYF

size: -
D: TRBD1
V: TRBV27
J: TRBJ2-7
DNA: TGTGCCAACCCCCAAGCAGGGGGACAGGACCCTTACGAGCAGTACTTC
CDR3: CANPQAGGQDPYEQYF

size: once
D: -
V: TRBV28
J: TRBJ2-7
DNA: TGTGCCAGCAGTTACCCGCTTACCTACGAGCAGTACTTC
CDR3: CASSYPLTYEQYF

size: -
D: TRBD2
V: TRBV14
J: TRBJ2-5
DNA: TGTGCCAGCAGCCAAAGAGTTGGGAGGTTGGGCGGGAGGGCCCATGAGACCCAGTACTTC
CDR3: CASSQRVGRLGGRAHETQYF

size: -
D: -
V: TRBV7-3
J: TRBJ2-7
DNA: TGTGCCAGCAGCTTGGCCCACCAAATGGGCGAGCAGTACTTC
CDR3: CASSLAHQMGEQYF

size: -
D: TRBD1
V: TRBV5-4
J: TRBJ2-2
DNA: TGTGCCAGCAGCAGAGGACAGGGCGGGAACGGGGAGCTGTTTTTT
CDR3: CASSRGQGGNGELFF

size: -
D: -
V: TRBV10-3
J: TRBJ2-1
DNA: TGTGCCGCGAAAAGGGACCTTCTGGACAATGAGCAGTTCTTC
CDR3: CAAKRDLLDNEQFF

size: -
D: TRBD2
V: TRBV18
J: TRBJ2-7
DNA: TGTGCCAGCTCACCGAAGACTAGCGGGAACTCCTACGAGCAGTACTTC
CDR3: CASSPKTSGNSYEQYF

size: -
D: -
V: TRBV5-6
J: TRBJ2-1
DNA: TGTGCCAGCATCTTCTCCGATGAGCAGTTCTTC
CDR3: CASIFSDEQFF

size: -
D: -
V: TRBV10-3
J: TRBJ2-7
DNA: TGTGCCATTGCCGGGACTCCACTGAGCGAGCAGTACTTC
CDR3: CAIAGTPLSEQYF